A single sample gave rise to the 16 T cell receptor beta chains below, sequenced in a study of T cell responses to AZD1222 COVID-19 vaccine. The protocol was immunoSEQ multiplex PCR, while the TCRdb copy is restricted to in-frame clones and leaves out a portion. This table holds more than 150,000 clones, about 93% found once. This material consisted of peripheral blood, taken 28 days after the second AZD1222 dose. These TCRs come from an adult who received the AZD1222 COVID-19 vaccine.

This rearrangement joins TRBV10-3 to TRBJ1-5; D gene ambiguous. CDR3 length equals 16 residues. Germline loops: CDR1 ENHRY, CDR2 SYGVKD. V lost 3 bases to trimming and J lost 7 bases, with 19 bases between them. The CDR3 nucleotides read TGTGCCATCAGTGAAGGTCCGGCAGGCCTCATCCAGCCCCAGCATTTT. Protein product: CAISEGPAGLIQPQHF.

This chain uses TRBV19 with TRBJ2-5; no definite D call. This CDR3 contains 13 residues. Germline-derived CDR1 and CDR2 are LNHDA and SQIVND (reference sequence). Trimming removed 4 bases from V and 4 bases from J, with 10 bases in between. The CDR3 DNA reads TGTGCCAGTAGTACCTCGAATCGAGAGACCCAGTACTTC. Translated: CASSTSNRETQYF. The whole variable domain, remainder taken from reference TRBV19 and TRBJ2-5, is DGGITQSPKYLFRKEGQNVTLSCEQNLNHDAMYWYRQDPGQGLRLIYYSQIVNDFQKGDIAEGYSVSREKKESFPLTVTSAQKNPTAFYLCASSTSNRETQYFGPGTRLLVL.

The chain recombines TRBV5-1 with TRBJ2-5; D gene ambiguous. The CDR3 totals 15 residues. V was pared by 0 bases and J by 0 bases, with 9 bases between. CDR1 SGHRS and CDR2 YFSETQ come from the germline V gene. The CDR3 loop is CASSLGLGYQETQYF. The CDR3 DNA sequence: TGCGCCAGCAGCTTGGGTTTGGGGTACCAAGAGACCCAGTACTTC.

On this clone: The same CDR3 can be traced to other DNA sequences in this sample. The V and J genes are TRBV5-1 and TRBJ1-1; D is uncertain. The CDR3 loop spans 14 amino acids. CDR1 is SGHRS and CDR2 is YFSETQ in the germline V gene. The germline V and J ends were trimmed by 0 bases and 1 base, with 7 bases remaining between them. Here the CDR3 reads CASSLGGQNTEAFF. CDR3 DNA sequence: TGCGCCAGCAGCTTGGGAGGCCAGAACACTGAAGCTTTCTTT.

CDR3 nucleotide sequence: TGCGCCAGCAGCCAAGCTGCACAGGGGTTGGATGAAAAACTGTTTTTT. Translation gives CASSQAAQGLDEKLFF. This sequence joins TRBV4-1 and TRBJ1-4, with 7 bases identical to TRBD1. The V and J ends lost 1 base and 6 bases, in that order; junction bases with no gene match: 8. CDR3 size: 16 residues. Germline-derived CDR1 and CDR2 are MGHRA and YSYEKL.

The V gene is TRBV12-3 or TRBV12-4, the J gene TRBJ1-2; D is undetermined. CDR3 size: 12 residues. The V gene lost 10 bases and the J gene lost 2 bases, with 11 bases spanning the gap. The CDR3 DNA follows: TGTGCCAACCTTATGGTAAACTATGGCTACACCTTC. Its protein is CANLMVNYGYTF.

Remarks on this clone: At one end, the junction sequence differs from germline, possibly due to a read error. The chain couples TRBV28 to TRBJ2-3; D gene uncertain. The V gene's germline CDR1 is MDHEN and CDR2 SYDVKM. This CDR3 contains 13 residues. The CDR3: CASSPPSRDTQYF. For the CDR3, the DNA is TGTGCCAGCAGCCCGCCGAGCAGAGATACGCAGTATTTT.

The CDR3 is CASRPGQGARGTQYF. DNA for the CDR3: TGTGCCAGCAGGCCGGGACAGGGGGCGCGGGGGACCCAGTACTTC. The V gene is TRBV5-6, the J gene TRBJ2-5, with 12 bases identical to TRBD1. V shed 5 bases and J 7 bases; nucleotides not matched to a gene: 9. Germline CDR1 is SGHDT and CDR2 is YYEEEE. The CDR3 has 15 residues.

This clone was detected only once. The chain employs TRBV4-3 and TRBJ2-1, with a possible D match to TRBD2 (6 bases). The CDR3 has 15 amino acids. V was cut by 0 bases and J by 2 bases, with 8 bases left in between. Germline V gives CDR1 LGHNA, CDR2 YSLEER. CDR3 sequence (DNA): TGCGCCAGCAGCCAAGATCCGGGGGCCTACAATGAGCAGTTCTTC. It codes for CASSQDPGAYNEQFF.

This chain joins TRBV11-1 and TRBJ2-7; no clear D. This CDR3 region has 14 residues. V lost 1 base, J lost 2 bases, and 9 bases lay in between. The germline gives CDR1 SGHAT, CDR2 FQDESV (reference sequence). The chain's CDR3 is CASSLGGTTYEQYF. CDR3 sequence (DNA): TGTGCCAGCAGCTTAGGAGGCACAACCTACGAGCAGTACTTC.

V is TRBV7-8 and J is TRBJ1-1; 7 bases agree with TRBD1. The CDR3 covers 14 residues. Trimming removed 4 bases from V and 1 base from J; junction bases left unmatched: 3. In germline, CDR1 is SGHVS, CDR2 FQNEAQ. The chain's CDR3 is CASSSGQQNTEAFF. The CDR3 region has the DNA TGTGCCAGCAGCTCGGGACAGCAGAACACTGAAGCTTTCTTT.

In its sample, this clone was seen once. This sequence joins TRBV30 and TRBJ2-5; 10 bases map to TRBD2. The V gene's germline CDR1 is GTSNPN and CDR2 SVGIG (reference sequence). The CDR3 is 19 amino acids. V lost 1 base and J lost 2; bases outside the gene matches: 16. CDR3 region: CAWSGLFPAGGPGQETQYF. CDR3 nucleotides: TGTGCCTGGAGTGGCCTATTCCCAGCGGGAGGGCCGGGTCAAGAGACCCAGTACTTC.

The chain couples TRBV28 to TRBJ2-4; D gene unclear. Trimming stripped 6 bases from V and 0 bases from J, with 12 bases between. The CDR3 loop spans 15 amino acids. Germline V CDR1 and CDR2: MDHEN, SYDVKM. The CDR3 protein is CASSRKIIAKNIQYF. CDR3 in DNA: TGTGCCAGCAGCCGCAAAATAATAGCCAAAAACATTCAGTACTTC.

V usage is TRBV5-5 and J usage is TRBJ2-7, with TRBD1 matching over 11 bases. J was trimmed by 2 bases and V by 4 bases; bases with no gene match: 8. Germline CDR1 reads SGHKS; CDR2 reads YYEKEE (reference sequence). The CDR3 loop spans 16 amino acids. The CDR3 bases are TGTGCCAGCAGCACTGGAGGGACAGGGGGGCCCTACGAGCAGTACTTC. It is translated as CASSTGGTGGPYEQYF.

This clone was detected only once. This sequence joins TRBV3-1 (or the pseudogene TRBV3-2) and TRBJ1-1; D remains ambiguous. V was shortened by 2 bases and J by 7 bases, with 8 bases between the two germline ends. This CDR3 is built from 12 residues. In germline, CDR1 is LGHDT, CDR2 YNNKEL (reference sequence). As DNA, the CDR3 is TGTGCCAGCAGCCAATATGGTGGTGAAGCTTTCTTT. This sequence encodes CASSQYGGEAFF.

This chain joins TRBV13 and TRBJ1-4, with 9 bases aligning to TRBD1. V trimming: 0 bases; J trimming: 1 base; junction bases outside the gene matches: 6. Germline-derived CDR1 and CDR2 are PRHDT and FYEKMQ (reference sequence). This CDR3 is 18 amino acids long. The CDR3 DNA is TGTGCCAGCAGCTTAGGTGGGGACAGGGCTCGAACTAATGAAAAACTGTTTTTT. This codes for CASSLGGDRARTNEKLFF.